The next 32 T cell receptor beta chains were all read from a single sample in a study of patients and donors after allogeneic stem cell transplantation. TCRdb ran MiXCR on the RT-PCR reads and lists one entry per CDR3 protein. The sample holds roughly 250,000 distinct CDR3 sequences, roughly 13% seen once. Sequences were obtained from blood, either unsorted or a sorted T cell fraction (not recorded which). Receptors were obtained from a human donor who was either an allogeneic HSCT recipient or a stem cell or donor lymphocyte infusion donor (not recorded which). It is not recorded whose cells these are; they may come from a transplant donor.

This clonotype appeared a few times. The gene calls are TRBV18 and TRBJ2-7, with D possibly matching TRBD1 (6 bases). V was trimmed by 6 bases and J by 1 base, leaving 13 bases between them. Germline CDR1 is KGHSH and CDR2 is LQKENI. This CDR3 region has 14 residues. As DNA, the CDR3 is TGTGCCAGCTCCGGACAGTTATATTCCTACGAGCAGTACTTC. This gives the protein CASSGQLYSYEQYF.

The rearrangement joins TRBV27 to TRBJ2-1, with TRBD2 identical over 7 bases. Germline CDR1 MNHEY, CDR2 SMNVEV (reference sequence). The CDR3 contains 17 residues. V lost 5 bases and J lost 0; bases outside the gene matches: 10. The CDR3 region has the DNA TGTGCCAGCAGTACCCAGCGGGATAGCGGCTCCTACAATGAGCAGTTCTTC. This translates into CASSTQRDSGSYNEQFF.

This clonotype was counted at least ten times. The chain carries TRBV6-1 and TRBJ1-5; D not certain. CDR1 and CDR2 from the germline V gene are MNHNS and SASEGT. Trimming left V 2 bases short and J 2 bases short, with 7 bases between. The CDR3 has 14 amino acids. DNA of the CDR3: TGTGCCAGCAGTGAACCGAGAGGCAATCAGCCCCAGCATTTT. Translation gives CASSEPRGNQPQHF.

J is TRBJ2-7 and V is TRBV20-1; D gene ambiguous. This CDR3 has 16 amino acids. Germline V gene data show CDR1 as DFQATT and CDR2 as SNEGSKA (reference sequence). The V and J ends lost 0 bases and 0 bases respectively, with 15 bases between them. In DNA form, the CDR3 reads TGCAGTGCTAGAGATGAGGAAGGGTTTAGCTCCTACGAGCAGTACTTC. Translation: CSARDEEGFSSYEQYF.

The rearrangement links TRBV15 to TRBJ1-2; tentatively, D is TRBD1 (5 bases). V lost 0 bases and J 5 bases, leaving 16 bases between the germline ends. Per germline, CDR1 LNHNV and CDR2 YYDKDF (reference sequence). The CDR3 is made up of 16 amino acids. CDR3 amino acids: CATSRDGARGSYGYTF. Here the CDR3 DNA reads TGTGCCACCAGCAGAGATGGGGCCCGGGGATCATATGGCTACACCTTC.

This chain connects TRBV30 to TRBJ1-6; 7 positions agree with TRBD1. This CDR3 spans 14 amino acids. The V gene's germline CDR1 is GTSNPN and CDR2 SVGIG (reference sequence). V trimming: 3 bases; J trimming: 5 bases; junction bases outside the gene matches: 4. CDR3 sequence: CAWRTGTDNSPLHF. The CDR3 DNA is TGTGCCTGGAGGACCGGGACAGATAATTCACCCCTCCACTTT.

The chain recombines TRBV5-1 with TRBJ2-5; D assignment may be TRBD1 or TRBD2 (5 bases each). V shed 1 base and J shed 5 bases, with 15 bases lying between them. The germline V gene encodes CDR1 SGHRS and CDR2 YFSETQ. The CDR3 totals 15 residues. The CDR3 loop is CASSLMGEGGETQYF. As DNA, the CDR3 is TGCGCCAGCAGCTTGATGGGGGAAGGCGGGGAGACCCAGTACTTC.

This clonotype was observed many times. The J gene is TRBJ1-2, the V gene TRBV19; 7 bases are a match to TRBD1. CDR1 and CDR2 from the germline V gene are LNHDA and SQIVND (reference sequence). This CDR3 is built from 15 residues. Trimming at V came to 4 bases and at J to 4 bases, leaving 9 bases not matched to a gene. Written as DNA, the CDR3 is TGTGCCAGTAGTACCTACGGGACAGAAGTCTATGGCTACACCTTC. Encoded protein: CASSTYGTEVYGYTF.

This clonotype appeared many times. The chain uses TRBV6-2 or TRBV6-3 and TRBJ2-2, with D maybe TRBD2 (7 bases). The CDR3 totals 17 residues. Germline V gene lookup returns CDR1 MNHEY and CDR2 SVGEGT. Trimming shortened V by 1 base and J by 0 bases, and 12 bases separated the two germline ends. CDR3 bases: TGTGCCAGCAGTTACTTAAGGGGGGGGCCGAACACCGGGGAGCTGTTTTTT. Translated: CASSYLRGGPNTGELFF.

This clonotype has a handful of counts. The chain couples TRBV7-9 to TRBJ1-4; D is perhaps TRBD1 (6 bases). Germline V gives CDR1 SEHNR, CDR2 FQNEAQ (reference sequence). V was pared by 5 bases and J by 0 bases, with 10 bases between. CDR3 length equals 15 residues. The CDR3 DNA is TGTGCCAGCAGCCTTGAGGGGGCAACTAATGAAAAACTGTTTTTT. Protein sequence: CASSLEGATNEKLFF.

The chain is built from TRBV6-7 and TRBJ2-7, with TRBD1 identical over 7 bases. TRBV6-7 carries the ORF label, with uncertain function. The CDR3 runs 15 residues. Unmatched junction bases numbered 14, after V lost 9 bases and J lost 3 bases. The CDR3 loop reads CARRNRGEDGYEQYF. As DNA, the CDR3 is TGTGCCAGACGCAACAGGGGCGAGGACGGCTACGAGCAGTACTTC.

This clonotype was seen a few times. The chain combines TRBV21-1 with TRBJ1-2; the table calls TRBD1, which could not be checked here. TRBV21-1 is shown as a pseudogene. The CDR3 has 13 amino acids. The CDR3 reads CASRATGRGGYTF. CDR3 bases: TGTGCCAGCAGAGCGACAGGGAGGGGTGGCTACACCTTC.

The table lists this clonotype with a few counts. The chain recombines TRBV20-1 with TRBJ1-4; no firm D call. V was clipped by 5 bases and J by 0 bases, with 10 bases between them. The CDR3 runs to 14 residues. Per germline, CDR1 DFQATT and CDR2 SNEGSKA (reference sequence). The CDR3 DNA reads TGCAGTGCTGCCGTGGGGTCAACTAATGAAAAACTGTTTTTT. Amino acids: CSAAVGSTNEKLFF.

V usage is TRBV4-2 and J usage is TRBJ2-7; TRBD2 matches at 7 bases. The germline CDR1 and CDR2 sequences are LGHNA and YNFKEQ. V was clipped by 1 base and J by 6 bases; unmatched bases: 3. This CDR3 has 13 residues. In nucleotides, the CDR3 is TGTGCCAGCAGCCAAGTCGAGCGGGGCGAGCAGTACTTC. Encoded protein: CASSQVERGEQYF.

V gene TRBV7-6 combines with J gene TRBJ2-7; TRBD1 aligns across 8 bases. Germline-derived CDR1 and CDR2 are SGHVS and FNYEAQ. This CDR3 spans 14 amino acids. Trimming cost V 3 bases and J 2 bases; bases outside gene matches: 3. The CDR3 region is CASSFRQGPYEQYF. The CDR3 DNA sequence: TGTGCCAGCAGCTTTCGACAGGGGCCCTACGAGCAGTACTTC.

The chain joins TRBV20-1 to TRBJ2-1; D ambiguous. Germline V gene sequence: CDR1 DFQATT, CDR2 SNEGSKA (reference sequence). The ends were cut back, 2 bases at V and 0 bases at J, with 20 bases in the middle. CDR3 length: 18 amino acids. The CDR3 nucleotides are TGCAGTGCTAGATCCGATTTGGCGAGATCAAGCTCCTACAATGAGCAGTTCTTC. Translating it yields CSARSDLARSSSYNEQFF.

The chain couples TRBV9 to TRBJ1-3; weak D call: TRBD1 (5 bases). V was clipped by 0 bases and J by 8 bases, with 9 bases between them. Per the germline V gene, CDR1 is SGDLS and CDR2 is YYNGEE. CDR3 length equals 13 residues. The CDR3 region has the DNA TGTGCCAGCAGCGTAGCTGGGGGTCACACCATATATTTT. Translating gives CASSVAGGHTIYF.

A word on this clonotype: A much larger clone lies one base from this, so it may be a read error. The chain has TRBV15 and TRBJ2-5; D unclear. V was shortened by 1 base and J by 2 bases, with 2 bases between the two germline ends. The V gene's germline CDR1 is LNHNV and CDR2 YYDKDF (reference sequence). The CDR3 is 12 residues long. CDR3 residues: CATSRVQETQYF. In DNA, the CDR3 is TGTGCCACCAGCAGAGTTCAAGAGACCCAGTACTTC.

This clonotype has just a few counts. V gene TRBV6-1 combines with J gene TRBJ1-1, with 7 bases aligning to TRBD1. The CDR3 loop spans 15 amino acids. Germline-derived CDR1 and CDR2 are MNHNS and SASEGT. The V segment lost 0 bases and the J segment 5 bases; nucleotides outside the gene matches: 6. CDR3 sequence: CASSEASQGRTEAFF. For the CDR3, the DNA is TGTGCCAGCAGTGAAGCGTCACAGGGGAGGACTGAAGCTTTCTTT.

This clonotype has a handful of counts. The chain uses TRBV10-3 and TRBJ1-2; 7 bases align to TRBD1. The CDR3 has 14 residues. Germline V gene data show CDR1 as ENHRY and CDR2 as SYGVKD. After removal of 7 bases from V and 3 bases from J, the junction contained 8 bases not matched to a gene. The DNA for the CDR3 is TGTGCCATCAAGCCCCAGGGGGGTGACTATGGCTACACCTTC. Its translation is CAIKPQGGDYGYTF.

This clonotype was found a few times. This chain links TRBV7-2 with TRBJ1-2; the D is unclear. CDR3 length equals 13 residues. Looked up from germline, CDR1 is SGHTA and CDR2 is FQGNSA. V lost 5 bases, J lost 8 bases, and 15 bases lay in between. The CDR3 region is CASSPRPVSGYTF. The CDR3 bases are TGTGCCAGCAGCCCTCGCCCAGTTTCCGGCTACACCTTC.

The chain carries TRBV7-3 and TRBJ1-1; 7 bases match TRBD1. CDR3 length: 13 residues. From germline, CDR1 is SGHTA and CDR2 FQGTGA. J lost 5 bases, V lost 5 bases, and 5 bases had no gene match. CDR3 protein: CASSLGTATEAFF. CDR3 sequence (DNA): TGTGCCAGCAGCCTCGGGACAGCTACTGAAGCTTTCTTT.

This clonotype has a count of ten or more. The chain has TRBV6-2 or TRBV6-3 and TRBJ1-6, with D unresolved. With 0 bases removed from V and 7 bases from J, the gap between germline ends came to 10 bases. The CDR3 length is 15 residues. CDR1 and CDR2 (germline): MNHEY, SVGEGT. The CDR3 nucleotides are TGTGCCAGCAGTTACTCGAGGTTTGGAAATTCACCCCTCCACTTT. It translates to CASSYSRFGNSPLHF.

This clonotype has only a few counts. V gene TRBV5-6 combines with J gene TRBJ2-1; TRBD2 matches 9 bases. The CDR3 sequence is 19 residues long. The germline V gene encodes CDR1 SGHDT and CDR2 YYEEEE. V dropped 0 bases and J dropped 0; count of bases not matched to a gene: 10. CDR3 residues: CASSLEVAGVPRSYNEQFF. The CDR3 bases are TGTGCCAGCAGCTTGGAAGTAGCGGGAGTCCCACGCTCCTACAATGAGCAGTTCTTC.

The J gene is TRBJ2-5, the V gene TRBV18; D call uncertain. Germline-derived CDR1 and CDR2 are KGHSH and LQKENI. This CDR3 is 13 amino acids long. Trimming left V 0 bases short and J 2 bases short, with 4 bases between. CDR3 region: CASSPPSQETQYF. In DNA, the CDR3 is TGTGCCAGCTCACCACCCAGTCAAGAGACCCAGTACTTC.

This clonotype was seen more than once but under ten times. The gene calls are TRBV29-1 and TRBJ2-3, with 9 bases matching TRBD2. This CDR3 has 14 residues. V was pared by 3 bases and J by 5 bases, with 6 bases of the junction left unmatched. From germline, CDR1 is SQVTM and CDR2 ANQGSEA. CDR3 region: CSVEGGGAGDTQYF. The CDR3 bases are TGCAGCGTTGAGGGCGGGGGGGCCGGAGATACGCAGTATTTT.

This clonotype was observed at least ten times. V is TRBV2 and J is TRBJ1-1; D unclear. Trimming shortened V by 2 bases and J by 2 bases, and 12 bases separated the two germline ends. The CDR3 contains 15 residues. Germline V gives CDR1 SNHLY, CDR2 FYNNEI. The CDR3 nucleotides read TGTGCCAGCAGTGAAATTCGCACACCCAACACTGAAGCTTTCTTT. Amino acid sequence: CASSEIRTPNTEAFF.

Comment on this clonotype: Compared with germline, one end of the junction differs, possibly owing to a read error. The chain uses TRBV7-7 and TRBJ2-3, with 8 bases lining up with TRBD2. This CDR3 comprises 16 residues. CDR1 is SSHAT and CDR2 is FNYEAQ in the germline V gene (reference sequence). The CDR3 loop is CASSLGSGGSTDTQYF. In nucleotides, the CDR3 is TGTGCTAGCAGCTTAGGCAGCGGGGGAAGCACAGATACGCAGTATTTT.

This clonotype showed up many times. This chain links TRBV12-3 or TRBV12-4 with TRBJ1-4, with D tentatively TRBD1 (5 bases). The CDR3 is made up of 15 amino acids. V was cut by 6 bases and J by 9 bases, with 20 bases left in between. The CDR3 here is CASSTRSGGVKKLFF. CDR3 bases: TGTGCCAGCAGCACCCGTTCGGGGGGTGTGAAAAAACTGTTTTTT.

This clonotype was observed a handful of times. The chain recombines TRBV2 with TRBJ1-6, with unresolved D. In germline, CDR1 is SNHLY, CDR2 FYNNEI. The CDR3 has 11 amino acids. Trimming stripped 6 bases from V and 7 bases from J, with 4 bases between. The CDR3: CASRANSPLHF. In DNA, the CDR3 is TGTGCCAGCAGGGCGAATTCACCCCTCCACTTT.

This clonotype was seen a handful of times. The gene calls are TRBV30 and TRBJ1-4, with 7 nucleotides matching TRBD1. The germline gives CDR1 GTSNPN, CDR2 SVGIG (reference sequence). The ends lost 7 bases at V and 4 bases at J; junction bases unmatched: 3. This CDR3 spans 12 amino acids. CDR3 DNA sequence: TGTGCCTTTGGACAGGATAATGAAAAACTGTTTTTT. This encodes CAFGQDNEKLFF.

This clonotype was seen more than once but under ten times. J is TRBJ1-1 and V is TRBV6-1; 8 positions match TRBD1. The CDR3 is 15 amino acids. The J segment lost 2 bases and the V segment lost 5 bases, leaving 7 bases of the junction unmatched. CDR1 is MNHNS, CDR2 SASEGT, per germline. CDR3 sequence: CASSSQTGANTEAFF. The CDR3 DNA follows: TGTGCCAGCAGTAGTCAGACAGGGGCTAACACTGAAGCTTTCTTT.